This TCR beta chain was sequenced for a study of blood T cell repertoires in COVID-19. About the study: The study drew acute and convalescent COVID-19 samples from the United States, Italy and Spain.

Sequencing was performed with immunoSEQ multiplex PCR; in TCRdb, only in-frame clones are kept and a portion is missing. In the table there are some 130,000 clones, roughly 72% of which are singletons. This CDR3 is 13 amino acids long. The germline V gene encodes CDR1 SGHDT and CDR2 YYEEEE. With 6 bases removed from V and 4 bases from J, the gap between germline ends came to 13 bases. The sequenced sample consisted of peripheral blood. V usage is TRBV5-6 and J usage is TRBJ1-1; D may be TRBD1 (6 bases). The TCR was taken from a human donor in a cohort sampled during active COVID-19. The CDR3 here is CASTGGGGTEAFF. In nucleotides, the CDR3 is TGTGCCAGCACCGGGGGGGGCGGCACTGAAGCTTTCTTT.